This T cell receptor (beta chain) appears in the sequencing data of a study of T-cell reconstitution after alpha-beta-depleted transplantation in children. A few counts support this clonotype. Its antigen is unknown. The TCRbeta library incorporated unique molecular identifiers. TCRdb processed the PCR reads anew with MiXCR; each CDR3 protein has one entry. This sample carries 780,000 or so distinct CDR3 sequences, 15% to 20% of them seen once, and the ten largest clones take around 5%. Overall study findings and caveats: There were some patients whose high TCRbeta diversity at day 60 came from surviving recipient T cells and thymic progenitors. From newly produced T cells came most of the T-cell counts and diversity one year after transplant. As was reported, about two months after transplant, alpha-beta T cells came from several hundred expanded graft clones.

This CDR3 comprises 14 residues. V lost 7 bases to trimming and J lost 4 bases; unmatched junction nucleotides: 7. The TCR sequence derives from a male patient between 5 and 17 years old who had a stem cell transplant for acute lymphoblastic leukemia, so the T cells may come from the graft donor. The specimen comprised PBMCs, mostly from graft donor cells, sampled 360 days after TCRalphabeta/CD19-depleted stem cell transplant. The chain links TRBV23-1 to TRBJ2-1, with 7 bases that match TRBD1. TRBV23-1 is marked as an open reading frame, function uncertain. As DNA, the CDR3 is TGCGCCAGCAATGACAGGGAATTATACAATGAGCAGTTCTTC. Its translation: CASNDRELYNEQFF.